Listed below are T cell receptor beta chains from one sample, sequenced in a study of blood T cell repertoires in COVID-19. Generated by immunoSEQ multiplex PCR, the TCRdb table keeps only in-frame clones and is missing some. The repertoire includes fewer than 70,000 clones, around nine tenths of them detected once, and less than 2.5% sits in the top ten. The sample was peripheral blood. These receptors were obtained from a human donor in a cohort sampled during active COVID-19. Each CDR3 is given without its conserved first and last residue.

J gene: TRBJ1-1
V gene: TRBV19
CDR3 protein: ASSRGPNTEAF

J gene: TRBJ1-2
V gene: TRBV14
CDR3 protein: ASSRTTGALVYGYT

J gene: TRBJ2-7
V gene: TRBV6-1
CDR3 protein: ASSELDNIYEQY

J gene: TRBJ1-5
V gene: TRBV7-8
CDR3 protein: ASSLTGSNQPQH

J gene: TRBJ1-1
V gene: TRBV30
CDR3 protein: AWSLGQLATEAF

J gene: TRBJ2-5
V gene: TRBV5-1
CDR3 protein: ASSSDIRETQY

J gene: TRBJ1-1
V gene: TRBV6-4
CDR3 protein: ASSETGGVSEAF

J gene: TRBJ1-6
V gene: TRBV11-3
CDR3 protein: ASSSGLDNSPLH

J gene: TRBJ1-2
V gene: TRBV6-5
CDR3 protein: ASSYSSDSFYGYT

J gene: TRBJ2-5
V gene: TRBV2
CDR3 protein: ASRAETQY

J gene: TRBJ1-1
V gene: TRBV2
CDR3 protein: ASSEEGTVIEAF

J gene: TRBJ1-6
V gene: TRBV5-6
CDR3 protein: ASSLGQTYNSPLH

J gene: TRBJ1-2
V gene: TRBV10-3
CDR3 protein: AIFNSVSFYGYT

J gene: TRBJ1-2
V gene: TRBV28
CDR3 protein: ASSSHGGLNGYT

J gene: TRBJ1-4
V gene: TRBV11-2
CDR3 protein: ASSLAATGNEKLF

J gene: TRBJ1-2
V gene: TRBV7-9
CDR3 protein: ASSPGTDYGYT

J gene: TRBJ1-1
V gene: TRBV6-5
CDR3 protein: ASSQAQTEAF

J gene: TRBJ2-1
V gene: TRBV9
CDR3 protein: ASSVRQGSVNEQF

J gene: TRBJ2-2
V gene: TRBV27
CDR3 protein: ASRPTRLNTGELF

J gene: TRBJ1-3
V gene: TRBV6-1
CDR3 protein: ASSEGYSSGNTIY

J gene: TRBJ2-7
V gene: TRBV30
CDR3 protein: AWRDVGEYEQY